The TCR beta chain described here comes from a study of blood T cell repertoires in COVID-19. A single count supports this clone. The V end was cut by 2 bases, the J end by 5 bases, with 15 bases between. Germline V gene sequence: CDR1 GTSNPN, CDR2 SVGIG (reference sequence). The CDR3 loop spans 14 amino acids. Profiled with immunoSEQ multiplex PCR; TCRdb holds only in-frame clones, not every one. The data hold 150,000 or so clones, with just over 85% observed a single time. Sequenced: PBMCs or T cells enriched from blood (not recorded which). The source is a man aged 45-60 years who had recovered from COVID-19. The chain employs TRBV30 and TRBJ1-2; D is ambiguous. CDR3 in DNA: TGTGCCTGGAGTCCAGCGGCGGGCCAATATGGCTACACCTTC. This codes for CAWSPAAGQYGYTF.